The T cell receptor beta chain under discussion was sequenced for a study of T-cell reconstitution after alpha-beta-depleted transplantation in children. It was with unique molecular identifiers that the TCRbeta library was prepared. MiXCR, applied by TCRdb to the PCR reads, yields one record per CDR3 protein. The sample includes over 550,000 distinct CDR3 sequences, over 9.5% of them seen just once. This clonotype showed up many times. Between the trimmed V and J ends, which lost 4 bases and 7 bases, there was a span of 8 bases. The CDR3 is made up of 13 amino acids. The V and J genes are TRBV12-3 or TRBV12-4 and TRBJ1-6; D ambiguous. The sample in question was PBMCs from the stem cell graft donor, obtained from the stem cell graft. This clonotype originated in a human donor who donated a stem cell graft to a child with acute myeloid leukemia. CDR3 coding DNA: TGTGCCAGCAGTTCTTTAATAAATTCACCCCTCCACTTT. Its protein product is CASSSLINSPLHF.